The 15 T cell receptor beta chains reported below all come from one sample, sequenced in a study of shared clonotypes between healthy human individuals. Sequenced by immunoSEQ multiplex PCR; TCRdb stores in-frame clones only, minus some. The data contain about 1.5 million clones, roughly 96% of them seen just once; the ten biggest clones take up 1% to 1.5%. Sequenced sample: naive CD4+ T cells sorted from blood. The subset here: CD45RA+ positively selected. These receptors came from a man aged 25 to 40 in good health.

This chain links TRBV6-1 with TRBJ2-3; weak D call: TRBD1 (7 bases). CDR1 and CDR2 from the germline V gene are MNHNS and SASEGT. CDR3 length equals 14 residues. The V end lost 7 bases, the J end lost 2 bases, and 13 bases lay between the germline ends. The CDR3 DNA reads TGTGCCAGCAAGGGGGGACAGCACACAGATACGCAGTATTTT. It codes for CASKGGQHTDTQYF.

This clone was seen a single time. This chain joins TRBV28 and TRBJ2-2, with 9 bases aligning to TRBD1. The germline CDR1 and CDR2 sequences are MDHEN and SYDVKM. The J segment lost 4 bases and the V segment lost 5 bases, leaving 5 bases of the junction unmatched. There are 15 residues in the CDR3. CDR3 residues: CASSGGTGPTGELFF. DNA for the CDR3: TGTGCCAGCAGTGGGGGGACAGGGCCCACCGGGGAGCTGTTTTTT.

The chain carries TRBV2 and TRBJ2-7; D remains unclear. This CDR3 comprises 14 residues. CDR1 and CDR2 from the germline V gene are SNHLY and FYNNEI. The V end was cut by 4 bases, the J end by 2 bases, with 12 bases between. The CDR3 sequence: CASSVVRVTYEQYF. The DNA for the CDR3 is TGTGCCAGCAGTGTAGTAAGGGTTACCTACGAGCAGTACTTC.

The V call is TRBV6-1, the J call TRBJ1-2, with D perhaps TRBD1 (6 bases). The CDR3 length is 13 residues. Germline CDR1 MNHNS, CDR2 SASEGT. The V gene lost 5 bases and the J gene lost 1 base, with 8 bases spanning the gap. CDR3 sequence reads: CASSNRVNYGYTF. CDR3 DNA sequence: TGTGCCAGCAGTAACAGGGTTAACTATGGCTACACCTTC.

The rearrangement joins TRBV7-9 to TRBJ1-1; no firm D call. Germline V gene sequence: CDR1 SEHNR, CDR2 FQNEAQ (reference sequence). Trimming cost V 1 base and J 12 bases, with 15 bases left between them. This CDR3 is built from 13 residues. In nucleotides, the CDR3 is TGTGCCAGCAGCTTAGGGGGTGTAGGTGGGACTTTCTTT. This gives the protein CASSLGGVGGTFF. The variable domain in full, completed from reference TRBV7-9 and TRBJ1-1, reads DTGVSQNPRHKITKRGQNVTFRCDPISEHNRLYWYRQTLGQGPEFLTYFQNEAQLEKSRLLSDRFSAERPKGSFSTLEIQRTEQGDSAMYLCASSLGGVGGTFFGQGTRLTVV.

Concerning this clone itself: Other DNA sequences in this specimen translate into the identical CDR3. This CDR3 is CASRSGPAYEQYF. CDR3 nucleotide sequence: TGTGCCAGCAGGTCCGGGCCGGCCTACGAGCAGTACTTC. The J gene is TRBJ2-7, the V gene TRBV28; no clear D gene. CDR3 length equals 13 residues. Trimming took off 6 bases at V and 2 bases at J, with 11 bases between the two ends. Germline V gives CDR1 MDHEN, CDR2 SYDVKM.

V usage is TRBV7-6 and J usage is TRBJ2-1; either TRBD1 or TRBD2 may fit D (6 bases each). The CDR3 extends over 15 amino acids. Germline CDR1 and CDR2: SGHVS and FNYEAQ. Trimming stripped 5 bases from V and 12 bases from J, with 23 bases between. The CDR3 sequence: CASSPKGDSTRGQFF. In nucleotides, the CDR3 is TGTGCCAGCAGCCCAAAGGGGGACTCTACTCGTGGGCAGTTCTTC.

The rearrangement joins TRBV28 to TRBJ1-4; 11 nucleotides align to TRBD1. V gave up 7 bases and J gave up 2 bases; unmatched junction bases: 15. CDR1 and CDR2 from the germline V gene are MDHEN and SYDVKM. The CDR3 loop spans 19 amino acids. The CDR3 DNA follows: TGTGCCAGCACCCCCGGGACAGGGGGTTTGGTTGGGACTAATGAAAAACTGTTTTTT. Translating it yields CASTPGTGGLVGTNEKLFF.

In the case of this clone: Other DNA variants within this sample encode the same CDR3. The chain links TRBV10-3 to TRBJ1-2; no clear D gene. Looked up from germline, CDR1 is ENHRY and CDR2 is SYGVKD. V shed 0 bases and J shed 1 base, with 6 bases lying between them. The CDR3 totals 14 residues. As DNA, the CDR3 is TGTGCCATCAGTGAGTCGAGTGGTAACTATGGCTACACCTTC. Amino acids: CAISESSGNYGYTF.

In this sample, this clone turned up once. The chain joins TRBV29-1 to TRBJ2-1, with D possibly matching TRBD2 (5 bases). V was trimmed by 1 base and J by 0 bases, leaving 7 bases between them. This CDR3 region has 14 residues. The V gene's germline CDR1 is SQVTM and CDR2 ANQGSEA. The CDR3 spells CSVEGRDSYNEQFF. As DNA, the CDR3 is TGCAGCGTTGAAGGTCGGGACTCCTACAATGAGCAGTTCTTC.

The table lists this clone with a count of one. The V gene is TRBV30, the J gene TRBJ2-2; TRBD2 matches 7 bases. Per germline, CDR1 GTSNPN and CDR2 SVGIG (reference sequence). J gave up 5 bases and V 2 bases, and 2 bases lay outside the gene matches. CDR3 length equals 13 residues. CDR3 DNA sequence: TGTGCCTGGAGTAACGGGGGGACCGGGGAGCTGTTTTTT. It specifies CAWSNGGTGELFF.

The chain couples TRBV11-2 to TRBJ2-5; possibly TRBD1 for D (5 bases). The CDR3 totals 16 residues. Trimming left V 2 bases short and J 1 base short, with 14 bases between. Germline lookup yields CDR1 SGHAT and CDR2 FQNNGV. The CDR3 DNA reads as TGTGCCAGCAGCTTACCCCCGCGACAGACCCAAGAGACCCAGTACTTC. Encoded protein: CASSLPPRQTQETQYF.

The gene calls are TRBV5-1 and TRBJ2-5; a weak D match, TRBD1 (6 bases). The V and J ends lost 2 bases and 5 bases respectively, with 13 bases between them. Germline V gene sequence: CDR1 SGHRS, CDR2 YFSETQ. This CDR3 has 14 residues. CDR3 in DNA: TGCGCCAGCAGCTTTGGACAGCACGGCGAGACCCAGTACTTC. Its translation is CASSFGQHGETQYF.

The chain has TRBV7-2 and TRBJ2-7; D might be TRBD1 (6 bases). Trimming pared 2 bases from V and 6 bases from J, leaving 17 bases between. Germline assignment: CDR1 SGHTA and CDR2 FQGNSA. The CDR3 covers 15 residues. The CDR3 here is CASSLTPVRGGEQYF. CDR3 nucleotides: TGTGCCAGCAGCTTAACCCCCGTCAGGGGTGGCGAGCAGTACTTC.

The rearrangement links TRBV28 to TRBJ2-4; D possibly corresponds to TRBD1 (5 bases). CDR3 length: 13 amino acids. The germline V and J ends were trimmed by 3 bases and 15 bases, with 18 bases remaining between them. Per germline, CDR1 MDHEN and CDR2 SYDVKM. The CDR3 nucleotides are TGTGCCAGCAGTTTGGGTTTAGGGGCAGTCGGGTACTTC. Amino acid sequence: CASSLGLGAVGYF.